This T cell receptor beta chain was retrieved from a study of a mutant IDH1 vaccine in newly diagnosed glioma. Study-wide background: Patients were pretreated with radiotherapy, temozolomide, or both, mostly both.

Time point given: baseline, week 1 (first vaccination visit). The treatment denotes: pre-vaccination baseline after standard-of-care therapy. Diagnosis in the donors showed new WHO grade 3 or 4 astrocytomas that were IDH1-mutant and ATRX-lost. TCRdb's table, derived via immunoSEQ multiplex PCR, lists solely in-frame clones and lacks some. The table lists 98,000 or so clones, about 90% of them singletons. V lost 1 base, J lost 4 bases, and 10 bases lay in between. The CDR3 contains 14 residues. CDR1 and CDR2 (germline): MGHDK, SYGVNS. Note on this clone: Its antigen remains unknown.

Study-wide results and limits: Among all patients, vaccine-induced immune responses occurred in 93.3%. It seemed that pseudoprogression was not linked to changes in the top peripheral T cell clonotypes.

The J gene is TRBJ1-2, the V gene TRBV25-1, with D perhaps matching TRBD1 (5 bases). Source: PBMCs, taken from a glioma patient treated with radiotherapy, temozolomide or both. The clonotype was recovered from a woman in her forties or fifties with glioma. The CDR3 protein is CASSEWEGRYGYTF. The CDR3 nucleotides read TGTGCCAGCAGTGAATGGGAGGGGCGCTATGGCTACACCTTC.